The 32 T cell receptor beta chains given below trace back to one sample, sequenced in a study of shared clonotypes between healthy human individuals (dated by TCRdb to about 2020). The library was produced with the immunoSEQ multiplex PCR assay. In its TCRdb copy, this immuneACCESS table keeps in-frame sequences only and misses some clones. Where compared with another copy, unresolved V genes explain less than half of these, and the others have no known cause. Recorded for this sample are about a million clones; approximately 75% of them occurred a single time. Approximately 0.95% of the sample is taken by the ten largest. Sequences were obtained from memory CD4+ T cells from PBMCs. The meaning of the sample's cell subset or site label: CD45RA-negative fraction. The receptors were sampled from a man in his late teens or twenties in good health. Some clones in this sample may be carry-over from other donors' samples.

This chain connects TRBV12-1 to TRBJ1-1. TRBV12-1 is given as a pseudogene. The CDR3 extends over 16 amino acids. For the CDR3, the DNA is TGTGCCAGCAGCTTTGGGGCGTCGGGAGAGGGCACTGAAGCTTTCTTT. This gives the protein CASSFGASGEGTEAFF.

The chain is built from TRBV7-9 and TRBJ2-3; 9 bases align to TRBD1. The CDR3 loop spans 16 amino acids. V trimming: 7 bases; J trimming: 0 bases; junction bases outside the gene matches: 8. Germline assignment: CDR1 SEHNR and CDR2 FQNEAQ (reference sequence). The CDR3 region is CASTSKGQGSTDTQYF. The CDR3 nucleotides read TGTGCCAGCACCTCGAAGGGACAGGGAAGCACAGATACGCAGTATTTT.

V and J are TRBV15 and TRBJ2-7, with D perhaps being TRBD1 or TRBD2 (6 bases each). Deletions cut 0 bases from V and 1 base from J, with 10 bases between. The CDR3 has 15 amino acids. Germline CDR1 reads LNHNV; CDR2 reads YYDKDF (reference sequence). CDR3 in amino acids: CATSREGAGSYEQYF. The CDR3 region has the DNA TGTGCCACCAGCAGAGAGGGGGCGGGATCCTACGAGCAGTACTTC.

A remark on this clone: A much bigger clone sits one base away, suggesting this may be a read error. The J gene is TRBJ2-7, the V gene TRBV2; D unresolved. Between the trimmed V and J ends, which lost 5 bases and 3 bases, there was a span of 5 bases. The germline gives CDR1 SNHLY, CDR2 FYNNEI. This CDR3 contains 11 residues. For the CDR3, the DNA is TGTGCCAGCAGTCGCATCTACGAGCAGTACTTC. Amino acid sequence: CASSRIYEQYF.

V is TRBV5-4 and J is TRBJ2-7; TRBD1 is a possible D gene (6 bases). There are 13 residues in the CDR3. Germline V gives CDR1 SGHNT, CDR2 YYREEE (reference sequence). Between the trimmed V and J ends, which lost 0 bases and 6 bases, there was a span of 10 bases. In DNA, the CDR3 is TGTGCCAGCAGCTTGGCGGGACATCTCGAGCAGTACTTC. It yields the protein CASSLAGHLEQYF.

The J gene is TRBJ2-7, the V gene TRBV28, with 8 bases fitting TRBD2. V dropped 7 bases and J dropped 5; count of bases not matched to a gene: 10. Germline CDR1 MDHEN, CDR2 SYDVKM. CDR3 length: 14 residues. CDR3 DNA: TGTGCCAGCACTACCGGGACTAGGGTCAACGAGCAGTACTTC. Amino acid sequence: CASTTGTRVNEQYF.

This clone was seen a few times. The rearrangement joins TRBV29-1 to TRBJ2-7; D gene unclear. The CDR3 consists of 13 residues. V lost 0 bases to trimming and J lost 4 bases, with 10 bases between them. CDR1 is SQVTM and CDR2 is ANQGSEA in the germline V gene. The CDR3: CSVEDSLGYEQYF. The DNA for the CDR3 is TGCAGCGTTGAAGACAGTTTGGGGTACGAGCAGTACTTC.

This clone occurred a few times. One base away lies a much larger clone, so this may be a sequencing read error. The sample contains more than one DNA sequence encoding this CDR3. This chain joins TRBV4-2 and TRBJ2-3; 14 positions match TRBD2. The CDR3 has 16 residues. Germline V gene sequence: CDR1 LGHNA, CDR2 YNFKEQ. With V trimmed by 0 bases and J by 5 bases, 1 base remained unmatched. CDR3 coding DNA: TGTGCCAGCAGCCAAGATGGGACTAGCGGGAGAGATACGCAGTATTTT. Translated: CASSQDGTSGRDTQYF.

This clone was counted a single time. The chain links TRBV25-1 to TRBJ1-6; 9 bases fit TRBD1. J gave up 8 bases and V 8 bases, and 7 bases lay outside the gene matches. CDR3 size: 14 residues. Germline loops: CDR1 MGHDK, CDR2 SYGVNS. The CDR3 region has the DNA TGTGCCAGCGGACCGGGACAGGGTCATTCACCCCTCCACTTT. This encodes CASGPGQGHSPLHF.

The rearrangement joins TRBV19 to TRBJ2-2; no clear D. The CDR3 runs 18 residues. The V gene lost 1 base and the J gene lost 1 base, with 16 bases spanning the gap. CDR1 and CDR2 from the germline V gene are LNHDA and SQIVND (reference sequence). CDR3 loop: CASSIVWSRGGNTGELFF. CDR3 coding DNA: TGTGCCAGTAGTATAGTTTGGTCCCGCGGTGGGAACACCGGGGAGCTGTTTTTT.

V and J are TRBV6-6 and TRBJ2-1, with D uncertain. Germline V gene data show CDR1 as MNHNY and CDR2 as SVGAGI (reference sequence). Trimming shortened V by 0 bases and J by 0 bases, and 9 bases separated the two germline ends. This CDR3 spans 16 amino acids. CDR3 residues: CASSYSTRLSYNEQFF. The CDR3 region has the DNA TGTGCCAGCAGTTACTCGACGCGTCTCTCCTACAATGAGCAGTTCTTC.

This rearrangement joins TRBV5-4 to TRBJ1-1, with D uncertain. The CDR3 contains 12 residues. The ends were cut back, 4 bases at V and 2 bases at J, with 6 bases in the middle. The germline gives CDR1 SGHNT, CDR2 YYREEE (reference sequence). The CDR3 spells CASSPLNTEAFF. The CDR3 DNA reads as TGTGCCAGCAGCCCCCTCAACACTGAAGCTTTCTTT.

V is TRBV18 and J is TRBJ1-5; perhaps TRBD1 as D (6 bases). CDR3 size: 15 residues. Germline lookup yields CDR1 KGHSH and CDR2 LQKENI. Trimming pared 1 base from V and 6 bases from J, leaving 13 bases between. CDR3 loop: CASSPLGQGSQPQHF. For the CDR3, the DNA is TGTGCCAGCTCACCACTTGGTCAGGGGAGTCAGCCCCAGCATTTT. The complete variable domain, with remaining parts taken from reference TRBV18 and TRBJ1-5, reads NAGVMQNPRHLVRRRGQEARLRCSPMKGHSHVYWYRQLPEEGLKFMVYLQKENIIDESGMPKERFSAEFPKEGPSILRIQQVVRGDSAAYFCASSPLGQGSQPQHFGDGTRLSIL.

The chain uses TRBV9 and TRBJ2-7, with TRBD1 as a possible D gene (6 bases). The V end lost 1 base, the J end lost 0 bases, and 20 bases lay between the germline ends. The CDR3 is made up of 18 amino acids. The germline V gene has CDR1 SGDLS and CDR2 YYNGEE. CDR3 bases: TGTGCCAGCAGCGTAAGAAATGGACAGAATCTCTACTCCTACGAGCAGTACTTC. It codes for CASSVRNGQNLYSYEQYF.

A word on this clone: One junction end does not reproduce the germline sequence, and a read error may be involved. This sequence joins TRBV15 and TRBJ2-5; TRBD1 matches 9 bases. From germline, CDR1 is LNHNV and CDR2 YYDKDF (reference sequence). This CDR3 region has 12 residues. This chain's CDR3 is CATSYAGTGTDF. The CDR3 DNA is TGTGCCACCAGTTACGCCGGGACAGGGACCGACTTC.

As for this clone: A junction end diverges from the germline sequence, so it may reflect a read error. Other DNA sequences in this sample translate to the same CDR3. CDR3 residues: CASSSLAGGPIYEQYF. CDR3 in DNA: TGTGCTAGCAGTTCCTTGGCGGGAGGGCCTATTTACGAGCAGTACTTC. V is TRBV28 and J is TRBJ2-7, with TRBD2 matching over 9 bases. The V gene's germline CDR1 is MDHEN and CDR2 SYDVKM. The CDR3 spans 16 residues.

The J gene is TRBJ2-6, the V gene TRBV5-1; D unresolved. V lost 0 bases, J lost 0 bases, and 7 bases lay in between. The germline CDR1 and CDR2 sequences are SGHRS and YFSETQ. The CDR3 covers 16 residues. The CDR3 DNA reads TGCGCCAGCAGCTTGGGATACAACTCTGGGGCCAACGTCCTGACTTTC. Translated: CASSLGYNSGANVLTF.

Remarks on this clone: The sample carries other DNA sequences with the same CDR3. This chain joins TRBV20-1 and TRBJ1-2; D gene ambiguous. Trimming stripped 6 bases from V and 2 bases from J, with 4 bases between. Per the germline V gene, CDR1 is DFQATT and CDR2 is SNEGSKA (reference sequence). The CDR3 consists of 10 residues. Here the CDR3 reads CSATNYGYTF. The CDR3 nucleotides are TGCAGTGCGACAAACTATGGCTACACCTTC.

The chain is built from TRBV4-2 and TRBJ2-7, with no clear D. The CDR3 spans 15 residues. The germline V and J ends were trimmed by 0 bases and 9 bases, with 18 bases remaining between them. Per the germline V gene, CDR1 is LGHNA and CDR2 is YNFKEQ. The CDR3 DNA is TGTGCCAGCAGCCAAGATTCCGACCGCCTTAATGGGCAGTACTTC. Translated: CASSQDSDRLNGQYF.

On this clone: The junction differs from germline at one of its ends, possibly a read error. This CDR3 is also generated by other DNA sequences in the sample. V usage is TRBV27 and J usage is TRBJ1-5; no definite D call. This CDR3 comprises 14 residues. Looked up from germline, CDR1 is MNHEY and CDR2 is SMNVEV (reference sequence). CDR3 DNA sequence: TGTGCCAGCAGTTTCGGTCATACCAATCAGCCCCAGCACTTT. The encoded protein is CASSFGHTNQPQHF.

V and J are TRBV28 and TRBJ1-2, with D hard to call. Trimming took off 7 bases at V and 4 bases at J, with 19 bases between the two ends. Looked up from germline, CDR1 is MDHEN and CDR2 is SYDVKM. The CDR3 totals 15 residues. The CDR3 sequence: CASTPTILLIYGYTF. The CDR3 DNA reads as TGTGCCAGCACCCCGACCATATTGCTGATCTATGGCTACACCTTC.

A few counts support this clone. The rearrangement joins TRBV13 to TRBJ2-5; 7 bases are a match to TRBD2. CDR3 length: 15 amino acids. With V trimmed by 5 bases and J by 5 bases, 11 bases remained unmatched. Germline CDR1 reads PRHDT; CDR2 reads FYEKMQ (reference sequence). The CDR3 protein is CASSPQREGLETQYF. The CDR3 nucleotides are TGTGCCAGCAGCCCACAGAGGGAGGGGTTGGAGACCCAGTACTTC.

The rearrangement links TRBV10-1 to TRBJ2-1, with 9 bases aligning to TRBD1. V trimming: 8 bases; J trimming: 6 bases; junction bases outside the gene matches: 2. The germline V gene encodes CDR1 WNHNN and CDR2 SYGVQD (reference sequence). The CDR3 runs 12 residues. This chain's CDR3 is CASSDRGNEQFF. DNA for the CDR3: TGCGCCAGCTCGGACAGGGGCAATGAGCAGTTCTTC.

The rearrangement links TRBV7-9 to TRBJ2-6; TRBD2 is a possible D gene (5 bases). Germline assignment: CDR1 SEHNR and CDR2 FQNEAQ (reference sequence). This CDR3 is built from 17 residues. The V end was cut by 2 bases, the J end by 2 bases, with 13 bases between. DNA of the CDR3: TGTGCCAGCAGCTTACGTCTTCTCGGGGCTGGGGCCAACGTCCTGACTTTC. Its protein is CASSLRLLGAGANVLTF. The variable domain in full, with the rest retrieved from reference TRBV7-9 and TRBJ2-6, is DTGVSQNPRHKITKRGQNVTFRCDPISEHNRLYWYRQTLGQGPEFLTYFQNEAQLEKSRLLSDRFSAERPKGSFSTLEIQRTEQGDSAMYLCASSLRLLGAGANVLTFGAGSRLTVL.

The chain is built from TRBV30 and TRBJ1-2; TRBD1 matches at 10 bases. V lost 3 bases to trimming and J lost 2 bases; unmatched junction nucleotides: 12. Germline lookup yields CDR1 GTSNPN and CDR2 SVGIG (reference sequence). The CDR3 totals 17 residues. CDR3 in amino acids: CAWRPGTGDVENYGYTF. The CDR3, as DNA: TGTGCCTGGAGGCCCGGGACAGGGGATGTTGAAAACTATGGCTACACCTTC.

This chain connects TRBV28 to TRBJ1-1, with no clear D. Trimming left V 3 bases short and J 1 base short, with 9 bases between. Germline V gene lookup returns CDR1 MDHEN and CDR2 SYDVKM. The CDR3 extends over 14 amino acids. The CDR3 reads CASSFVAQNTEAFF. As DNA, the CDR3 is TGTGCCAGCAGTTTTGTGGCCCAGAACACTGAAGCTTTCTTT. The variable domain in full, with the rest retrieved from reference TRBV28 and TRBJ1-1, is DVKVTQSSRYLVKRTGEKVFLECVQDMDHENMFWYRQDPGLGLRLIYFSYDVKMKEKGDIPEGYSVSREKKERFSLILESASTNQTSMYLCASSFVAQNTEAFFGQGTRLTVV.

The genes are TRBV5-8 and TRBJ1-2; TRBD1 might be the D (6 bases). This CDR3 region has 14 residues. Germline V lookup: CDR1 SGHTS, CDR2 YDEGEE. The V end lost 4 bases, the J end lost 8 bases, and 18 bases lay between the germline ends. The CDR3, as DNA: TGTGCCAGCAGCCCGATCCCGGACAGTTACGGCTACACCTTC. Translating gives CASSPIPDSYGYTF.

This chain joins TRBV5-1 and TRBJ2-1; possibly TRBD1 for D (6 bases). The V and J ends lost 4 bases and 2 bases respectively, with 16 bases between them. Germline loops: CDR1 SGHRS, CDR2 YFSETQ. The CDR3 loop spans 16 amino acids. The CDR3 DNA sequence: TGCGCCAGCAGCGAGATACAGGGATTCGCCTACAATGAGCAGTTCTTC. Protein product: CASSEIQGFAYNEQFF. The full variable domain, in which reference TRBV5-1 and TRBJ2-1 provide the parts outside the CDR3, is KAGVTQTPRYLIKTRGQQVTLSCSPISGHRSVSWYQQTPGQGLQFLFEYFSETQRNKGNFPGRFSGRQFSNSRSEMNVSTLELGDSALYLCASSEIQGFAYNEQFFGPGTRLTVL.

The CDR3 region has the DNA TGTGCCAGCAGCGTCAGGTTTGTGTCGCCAGATACGCAGTATTTT. Its translation: CASSVRFVSPDTQYF. The J gene is TRBJ2-3, the V gene TRBV2; D gene uncertain. Germline-derived CDR1 and CDR2 are SNHLY and FYNNEI. The CDR3 contains 15 residues. V lost 6 bases and J 4 bases, leaving 17 bases between the germline ends.

The V gene is TRBV14, the J gene TRBJ1-1, with 10 bases fitting TRBD1. Trimming at V came to 4 bases and at J to 5 bases, leaving 13 bases not matched to a gene. The CDR3 consists of 17 residues. Germline CDR1 reads SGHDN; CDR2 reads FVKESK. The CDR3 sequence is CASSLGQGGYGWTEAFF. The DNA for the CDR3 is TGTGCCAGCAGCCTAGGACAGGGGGGGTACGGTTGGACTGAAGCTTTCTTT.

The chain carries TRBV7-2 and TRBJ2-3; D uncertain. Germline assignment: CDR1 SGHTA and CDR2 FQGNSA. This CDR3 has 12 amino acids. Trimming took off 4 bases at V and 6 bases at J, with 8 bases between the two ends. The CDR3 coding sequence is TGTGCCAGCAGCTCCCAGGCGGATACGCAGTATTTT. It codes for CASSSQADTQYF.

This rearrangement joins TRBV28 to TRBJ1-1; D is uncertain. V was clipped by 10 bases and J by 4 bases, with 10 bases between them. This CDR3 has 11 amino acids. Germline loops: CDR1 MDHEN, CDR2 SYDVKM. Here the CDR3 DNA reads TGTGCCATTTGGACGGGCACTGAAGCTTTCTTT. Residues: CAIWTGTEAFF.